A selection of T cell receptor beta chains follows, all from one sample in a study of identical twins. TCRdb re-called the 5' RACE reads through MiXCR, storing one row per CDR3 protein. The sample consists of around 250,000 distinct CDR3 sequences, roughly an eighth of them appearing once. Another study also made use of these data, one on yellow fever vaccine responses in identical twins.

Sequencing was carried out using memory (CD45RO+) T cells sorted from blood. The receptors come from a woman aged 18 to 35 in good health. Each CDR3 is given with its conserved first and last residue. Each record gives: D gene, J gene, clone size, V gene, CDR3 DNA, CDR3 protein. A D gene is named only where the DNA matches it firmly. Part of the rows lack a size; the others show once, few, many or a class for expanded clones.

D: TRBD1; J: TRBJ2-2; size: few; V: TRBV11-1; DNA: TGTGCCAGCATCCTTAGTCACCGACAGGGAAGGGTCTCCGGGGAGCTGTTTTTT; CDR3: CASILSHRQGRVSGELFF
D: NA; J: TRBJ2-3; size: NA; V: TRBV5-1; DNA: TGCGCCAGCAGCTTGGCGGGCGGGGCGGACACAGATACGCAGTATTTT; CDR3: CASSLAGGADTDTQYF
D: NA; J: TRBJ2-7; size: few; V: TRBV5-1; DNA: TGCGCCAGCAGCACCGGACTGCTACCCTACGAGCAGTACTTC; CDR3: CASSTGLLPYEQYF
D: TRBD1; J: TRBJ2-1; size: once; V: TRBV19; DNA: TGTGCCAGTAGCACTAGACAGGGCGGTGAGCAGTTCTTC; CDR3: CASSTRQGGEQFF
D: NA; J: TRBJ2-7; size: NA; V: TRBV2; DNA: TGTGCCAGCAGCGAGTACGGCGGGGCCTACGAGCAGTACTTC; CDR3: CASSEYGGAYEQYF
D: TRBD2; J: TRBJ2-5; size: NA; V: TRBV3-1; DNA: TGTGCCAGCAGCCAAGTAAGCCTAGCGGGTGGACGGACCCAGTACTTC; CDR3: CASSQVSLAGGRTQYF
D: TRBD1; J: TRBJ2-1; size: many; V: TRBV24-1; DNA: TGTGCCACCAGTGACCCGTCCGGGACAGGGAGGTACAATGAGCAGTTCTTC; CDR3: CATSDPSGTGRYNEQFF
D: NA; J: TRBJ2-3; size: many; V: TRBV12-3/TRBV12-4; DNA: TGTGCCAGCAGTTTAGTTGTGTCAGCTCGGGGGACAGATACGCAGTATTTT; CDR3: CASSLVVSARGTDTQYF
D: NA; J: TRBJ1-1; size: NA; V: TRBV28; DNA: TGTGCCAGCAGTTCGGGCAGGAGCATGAACACTGAAGCTTTCTTT; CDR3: CASSSGRSMNTEAFF
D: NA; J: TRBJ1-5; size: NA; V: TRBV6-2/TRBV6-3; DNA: TGTGCCAGCAGTTACCCAAGTCAGCCCCAGCATTTT; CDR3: CASSYPSQPQHF
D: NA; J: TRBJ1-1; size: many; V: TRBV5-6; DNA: TGTGCCAGCAGCTTGATTTCGCTGGACAACACTGAAGCTTTCTTT; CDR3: CASSLISLDNTEAFF